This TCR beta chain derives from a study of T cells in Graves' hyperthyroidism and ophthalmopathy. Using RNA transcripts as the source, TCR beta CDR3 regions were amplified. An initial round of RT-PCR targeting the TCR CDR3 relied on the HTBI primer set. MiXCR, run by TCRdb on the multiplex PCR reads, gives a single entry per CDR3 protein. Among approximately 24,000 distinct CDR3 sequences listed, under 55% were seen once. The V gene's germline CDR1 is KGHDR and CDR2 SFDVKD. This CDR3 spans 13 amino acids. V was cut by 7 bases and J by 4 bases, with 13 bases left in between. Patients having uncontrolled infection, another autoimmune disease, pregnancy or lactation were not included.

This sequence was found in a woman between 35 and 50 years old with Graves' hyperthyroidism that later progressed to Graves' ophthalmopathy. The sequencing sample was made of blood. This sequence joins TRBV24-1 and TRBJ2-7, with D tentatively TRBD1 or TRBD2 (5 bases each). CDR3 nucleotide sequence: TGTGCCACCAGGGGACCCATCCCTTACGAGCAGTACTTC. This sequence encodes CATRGPIPYEQYF.